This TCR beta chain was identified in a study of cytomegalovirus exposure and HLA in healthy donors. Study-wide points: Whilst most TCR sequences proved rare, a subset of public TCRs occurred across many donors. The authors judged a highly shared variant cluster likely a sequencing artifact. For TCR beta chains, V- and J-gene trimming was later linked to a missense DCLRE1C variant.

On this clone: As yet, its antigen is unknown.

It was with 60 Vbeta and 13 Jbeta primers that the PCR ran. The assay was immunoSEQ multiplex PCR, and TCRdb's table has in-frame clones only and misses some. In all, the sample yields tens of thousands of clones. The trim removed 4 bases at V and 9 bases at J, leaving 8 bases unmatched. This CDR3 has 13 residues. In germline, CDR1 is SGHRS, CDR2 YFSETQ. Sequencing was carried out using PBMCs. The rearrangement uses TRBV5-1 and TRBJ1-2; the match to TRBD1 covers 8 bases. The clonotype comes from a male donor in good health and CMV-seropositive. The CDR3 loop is CASSPGQALSYTF. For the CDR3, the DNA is TGCGCCAGCAGCCCGGGACAGGCGTTGAGCTACACCTTC.